A single sample is the source of the 14 T cell receptor beta chains below, sequenced in a study of T cells in Graves' hyperthyroidism and ophthalmopathy. Amplification of TCR beta CDR3 regions used RNA as the template. A first-round RT-PCR of the TCR CDR3 used the HTBI primer set. In TCRdb, the multiplex PCR reads were re-called with MiXCR into one record per CDR3 protein. There are approximately 400,000 distinct CDR3 sequences in the sample; roughly 14% occur only once, and 25% to 35% lies in the top ten. Sequenced material: blood. The receptors here all came from a woman under 30 with Graves' hyperthyroidism that later progressed to Graves' ophthalmopathy.

This clonotype was recorded many times. The genes are TRBV7-9 and TRBJ2-3; 7 nucleotides line up with TRBD1. The CDR3 consists of 15 residues. Germline lookup yields CDR1 SEHNR and CDR2 FQNEAQ (reference sequence). Trimming cost V 5 bases and J 2 bases; bases outside gene matches: 7. The CDR3 DNA reads TGTGCCAGCAGCCCCGGGACAGACGTCACAGATACGCAGTATTTT. It encodes CASSPGTDVTDTQYF.

This clonotype appeared many times. The CDR3 DNA is TGTGCCAGCAGCTCTGGGACAGCTTATAGCAATCAGCCCCAGCATTTT. Its protein is CASSSGTAYSNQPQHF. This chain joins TRBV7-2 and TRBJ1-5, with 7 nucleotides matching TRBD1. The trim removed 4 bases at V and 0 bases at J, leaving 6 bases unmatched. The length of the CDR3 is 16 residues. The germline gives CDR1 SGHTA, CDR2 FQGNSA.

This clonotype was observed at least ten times. Written as DNA, the CDR3 is TGCGCCAGCAGCTTGGGGTCTAGCGAGAACAATGAGCAGTTCTTC. It codes for CASSLGSSENNEQFF. V gene TRBV5-1 combines with J gene TRBJ2-1, with D perhaps TRBD2 (6 bases). The CDR3 is 15 amino acids. Between the trimmed V and J ends, which lost 0 bases and 5 bases, there was a span of 12 bases. Germline V lookup: CDR1 SGHRS, CDR2 YFSETQ. Variable domain in full (rest from reference TRBV5-1 and TRBJ2-1): KAGVTQTPRYLIKTRGQQVTLSCSPISGHRSVSWYQQTPGQGLQFLFEYFSETQRNKGNFPGRFSGRQFSNSRSEMNVSTLELGDSALYLCASSLGSSENNEQFFGPGTRLTVL.

The sample holds many counts of this clonotype. V is TRBV14 and J is TRBJ2-3; TRBD2 might be the D (6 bases). CDR1 is SGHDN and CDR2 is FVKESK in the germline V gene. With 9 bases removed from V and 2 bases from J, the gap between germline ends came to 9 bases. CDR3 length: 12 residues. The CDR3 loop reads CASSGFTDTQYF. CDR3 bases: TGTGCCAGTAGCGGATTCACAGATACGCAGTATTTT.

For this clonotype: A much more abundant neighbour one base away suggests this may be a read error. A read error is likely, as this CDR3 ends without the conserved phenylalanine or tryptophan. The J gene is TRBJ1-5, the V gene TRBV28; unclear D gene. From germline, CDR1 is MDHEN and CDR2 SYDVKM. The germline V and J ends were trimmed by 8 bases and 0 bases, with 5 bases remaining between them. CDR3 length: 12 amino acids. The CDR3 nucleotides read TGTGCCAGCCATCCTAGCAATCAGCCCCAGCATTTA. Translation gives CASHPSNQPQHL.

This clonotype was counted at least ten times. This rearrangement joins TRBV28 to TRBJ2-7; 7 nucleotides align to TRBD1. This CDR3 comprises 15 residues. The trim removed 4 bases at V and 0 bases at J, leaving 6 bases unmatched. From germline, CDR1 is MDHEN and CDR2 SYDVKM. Here the CDR3 reads CASSSWDRSSYEQYF. CDR3 coding DNA: TGTGCCAGCAGTTCGTGGGACAGAAGCTCCTACGAGCAGTACTTC.

This clonotype was detected only a few times. The rearrangement links TRBV27 to TRBJ1-1; TRBD1 is a possible D gene (5 bases). The germline V and J ends were trimmed by 6 bases and 6 bases, with 14 bases remaining between them. This CDR3 contains 13 residues. Germline V gene data show CDR1 as MNHEY and CDR2 as SMNVEV (reference sequence). CDR3 in amino acids: CASSPSGSPEAFF. The CDR3 coding sequence is TGTGCCAGCAGCCCGTCAGGGAGCCCTGAAGCTTTCTTT.

This clonotype came up many times. The chain couples TRBV28 to TRBJ2-7, with 8 bases matching TRBD1. The CDR3 consists of 14 residues. Germline V gene data show CDR1 as MDHEN and CDR2 as SYDVKM. V trimming: 4 bases; J trimming: 2 bases; junction bases outside the gene matches: 4. The CDR3 sequence is CASSSGGIPYEQYF. The CDR3 nucleotides read TGTGCCAGCAGTTCAGGGGGCATCCCCTACGAGCAGTACTTC.

The sample holds a few counts of this clonotype. V usage is TRBV12-3 or TRBV12-4 and J usage is TRBJ1-2, with D maybe TRBD1 (6 bases). V lost 0 bases and J lost 8, with 13 bases in between. The CDR3 extends over 14 amino acids. CDR3: CASSLALGGAGYTF. The CDR3 nucleotides are TGTGCCAGCAGTTTAGCGCTCGGGGGCGCCGGCTACACCTTC.

The V and J genes are TRBV5-1 and TRBJ1-6; 7 nucleotides line up with TRBD1. The CDR3 is 16 residues long. The V gene end was trimmed by 5 bases and the J gene end by 3 bases; junction bases not matched to a gene: 8. CDR1 is SGHRS, CDR2 YFSETQ, per germline. The CDR3 sequence: CASRPRRDSYNSPLHF. The DNA for the CDR3 is TGCGCCAGCAGACCTCGCCGGGACAGCTATAATTCACCCCTCCACTTT.

This clonotype was counted many times. The rearrangement joins TRBV30 to TRBJ1-1; 9 nucleotides line up with TRBD1. This CDR3 region has 13 residues. J lost 10 bases, V lost 3 bases, and 9 bases had no gene match. Germline assignment: CDR1 GTSNPN and CDR2 SVGIG (reference sequence). The CDR3 nucleotides read TGTGCCTGGAGCCTACAGGGGGCAAGGGGAGCTTTCTTT. Amino acid sequence: CAWSLQGARGAFF.

The genes are TRBV20-1 and TRBJ2-7; tentative D call: TRBD1 (6 bases). Germline assignment: CDR1 DFQATT and CDR2 SNEGSKA (reference sequence). Between the trimmed V and J ends, which lost 0 bases and 4 bases, there was a span of 16 bases. The CDR3 sequence is 15 residues long. CDR3 DNA: TGCAGTGCTAGAGATGTACAGGGATATATTTACGAGCAGTACTTC. This sequence encodes CSARDVQGYIYEQYF.

This clonotype appeared a few times. V gene TRBV9 combines with J gene TRBJ2-1, with 7 positions matching TRBD2. The germline CDR1 and CDR2 sequences are SGDLS and YYNGEE. The CDR3 runs 16 residues. V was pared by 5 bases and J by 2 bases, with 10 bases of the junction left unmatched. CDR3 sequence reads: CASREDSGPAYNEQFF. CDR3 nucleotides: TGTGCCAGCAGAGAAGATAGCGGGCCGGCCTACAATGAGCAGTTCTTC.

At least ten counts were recorded for this clonotype. The rearrangement joins TRBV30 to TRBJ2-1; D remains unclear. Per germline, CDR1 GTSNPN and CDR2 SVGIG (reference sequence). The CDR3 is 13 amino acids. Trimming removed 0 bases from V and 6 bases from J, with 9 bases in between. The chain's CDR3 is CAWSVGYSNEQFF. CDR3 nucleotide sequence: TGTGCCTGGAGTGTTGGGTACTCCAATGAGCAGTTCTTC.